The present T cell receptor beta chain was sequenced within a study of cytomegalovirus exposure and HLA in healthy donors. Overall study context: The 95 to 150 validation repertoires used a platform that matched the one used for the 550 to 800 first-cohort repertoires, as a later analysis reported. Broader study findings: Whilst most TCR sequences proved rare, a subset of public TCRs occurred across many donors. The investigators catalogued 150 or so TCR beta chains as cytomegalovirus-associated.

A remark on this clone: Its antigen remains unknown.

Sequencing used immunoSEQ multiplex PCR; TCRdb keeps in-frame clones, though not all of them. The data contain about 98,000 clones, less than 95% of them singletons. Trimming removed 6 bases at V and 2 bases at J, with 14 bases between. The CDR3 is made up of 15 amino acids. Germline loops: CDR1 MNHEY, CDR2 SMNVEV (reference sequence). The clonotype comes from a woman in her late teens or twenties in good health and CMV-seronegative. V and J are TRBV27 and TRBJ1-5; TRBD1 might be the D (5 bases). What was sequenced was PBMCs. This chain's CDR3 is CASRDPGGGNQPQHF. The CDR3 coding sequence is TGTGCCAGCAGGGACCCGGGAGGGGGCAATCAGCCCCAGCATTTT.